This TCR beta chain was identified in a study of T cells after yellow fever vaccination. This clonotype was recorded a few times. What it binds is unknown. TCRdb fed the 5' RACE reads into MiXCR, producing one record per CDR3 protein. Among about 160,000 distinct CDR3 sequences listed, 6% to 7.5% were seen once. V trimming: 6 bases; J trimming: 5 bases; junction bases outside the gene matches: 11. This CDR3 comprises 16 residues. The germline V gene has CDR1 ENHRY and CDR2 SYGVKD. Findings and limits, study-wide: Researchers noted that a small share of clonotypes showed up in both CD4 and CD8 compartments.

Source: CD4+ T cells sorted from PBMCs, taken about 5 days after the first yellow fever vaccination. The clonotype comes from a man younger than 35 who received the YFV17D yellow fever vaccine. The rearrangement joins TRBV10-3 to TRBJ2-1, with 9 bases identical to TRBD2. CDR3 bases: TGTGCCATCAGGGGGCCTAGCGGGGCGGGAGACAATGAGCAGTTCTTC. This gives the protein CAIRGPSGAGDNEQFF.